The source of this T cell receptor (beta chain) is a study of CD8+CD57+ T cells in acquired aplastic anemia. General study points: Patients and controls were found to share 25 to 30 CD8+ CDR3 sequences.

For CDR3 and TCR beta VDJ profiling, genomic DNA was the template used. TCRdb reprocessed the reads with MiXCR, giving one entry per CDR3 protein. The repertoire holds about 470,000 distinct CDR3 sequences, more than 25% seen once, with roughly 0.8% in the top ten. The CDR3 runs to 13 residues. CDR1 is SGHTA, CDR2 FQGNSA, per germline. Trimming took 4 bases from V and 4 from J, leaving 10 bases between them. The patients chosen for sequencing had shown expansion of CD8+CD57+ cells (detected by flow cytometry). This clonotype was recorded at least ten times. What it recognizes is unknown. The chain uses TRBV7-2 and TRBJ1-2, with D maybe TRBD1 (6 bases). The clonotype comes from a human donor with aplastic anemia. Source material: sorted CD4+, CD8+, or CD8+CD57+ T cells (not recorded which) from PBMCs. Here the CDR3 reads CASSYRASYGYTF. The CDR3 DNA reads TGTGCCAGCAGCTACAGGGCATCCTATGGCTACACCTTC.